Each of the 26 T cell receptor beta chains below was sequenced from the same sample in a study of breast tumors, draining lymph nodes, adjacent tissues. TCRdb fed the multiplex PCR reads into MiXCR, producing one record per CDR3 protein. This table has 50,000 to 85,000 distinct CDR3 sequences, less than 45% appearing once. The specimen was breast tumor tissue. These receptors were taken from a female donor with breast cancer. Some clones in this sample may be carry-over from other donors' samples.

In DNA form, the CDR3 reads TGTGCCAGCAGCTTGATGGGGAACACTGATACGCAGTATTTT. It translates to CASSLMGNTDTQYF. V usage is TRBV5-6 and J usage is TRBJ2-3; D remains unclear. V lost 1 base and J 6 bases, leaving 12 bases between the germline ends. The length of the CDR3 is 14 residues. Germline-derived CDR1 and CDR2 are SGHDT and YYEEEE.

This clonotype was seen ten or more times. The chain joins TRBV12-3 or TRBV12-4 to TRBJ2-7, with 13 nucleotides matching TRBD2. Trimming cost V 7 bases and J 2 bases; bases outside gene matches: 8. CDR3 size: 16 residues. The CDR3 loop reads CASNQMGLAGTYEQYF. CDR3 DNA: TGTGCCAGCAACCAAATGGGACTAGCGGGAACCTACGAGCAGTACTTC.

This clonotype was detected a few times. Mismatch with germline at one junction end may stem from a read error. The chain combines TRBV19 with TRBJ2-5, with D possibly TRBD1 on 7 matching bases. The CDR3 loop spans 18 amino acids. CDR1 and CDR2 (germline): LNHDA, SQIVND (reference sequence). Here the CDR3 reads CASSIGYRGRGQRGTPYF. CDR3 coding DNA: TGTGCCAGTAGTATAGGATACAGGGGACGGGGGCAACGAGGGACCCCGTACTTC.

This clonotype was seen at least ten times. CDR3 DNA sequence: TGTGCCAGCACGCACCCCGTGCGGGCCAACGTCCTGACTTTC. Translating gives CASTHPVRANVLTF. This chain links TRBV6-1 with TRBJ2-6; D not certain. The CDR3 sequence is 14 residues long. Germline CDR1 and CDR2: MNHNS and SASEGT. V was cut by 7 bases and J by 5 bases, with 12 bases left in between.

CDR3 DNA sequence: TGTGCCAGCAGCTCCCCCCCCCTTCAGGGGGGGACTGAAGCTTTCTTT. Encoded protein: CASSSPPLQGGTEAFF. V and J are TRBV7-9 and TRBJ1-1; the match to TRBD1 covers 7 bases. J lost 5 bases, V lost 4 bases, and 13 bases had no gene match. This CDR3 comprises 16 residues. Germline loops: CDR1 SEHNR, CDR2 FQNEAQ (reference sequence).

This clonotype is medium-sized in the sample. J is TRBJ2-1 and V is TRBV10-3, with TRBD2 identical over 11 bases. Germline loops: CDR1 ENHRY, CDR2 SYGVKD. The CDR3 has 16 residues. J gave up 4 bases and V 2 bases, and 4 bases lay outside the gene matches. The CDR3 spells CAISEGTSGRYNEQFF. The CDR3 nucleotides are TGTGCCATCAGTGAGGGGACTAGCGGTAGGTACAATGAGCAGTTCTTC.

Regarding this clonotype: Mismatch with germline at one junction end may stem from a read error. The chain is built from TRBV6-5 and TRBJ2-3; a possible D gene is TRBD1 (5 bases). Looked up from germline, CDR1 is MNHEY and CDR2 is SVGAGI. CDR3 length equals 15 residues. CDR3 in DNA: TGCGCCAGCAGTCGCTCAGGGTCAGGGACAGATACGCAGTATTTT. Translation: CASSRSGSGTDTQYF.

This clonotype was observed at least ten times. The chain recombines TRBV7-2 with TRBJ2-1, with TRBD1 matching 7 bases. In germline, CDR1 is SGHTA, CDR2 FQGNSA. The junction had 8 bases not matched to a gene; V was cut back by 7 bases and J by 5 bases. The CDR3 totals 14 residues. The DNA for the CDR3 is TGTGCCAGCACCCTGACAGGGTTGGACAATGAGCAGTTCTTC. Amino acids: CASTLTGLDNEQFF.

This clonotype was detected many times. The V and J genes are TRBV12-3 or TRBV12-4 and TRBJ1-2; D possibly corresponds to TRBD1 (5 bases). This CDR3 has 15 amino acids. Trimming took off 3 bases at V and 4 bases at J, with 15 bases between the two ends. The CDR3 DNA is TGTGCCAGCAGTTTTAGGGGCTCTTTCCTCTATGGCTACACCTTC. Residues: CASSFRGSFLYGYTF.

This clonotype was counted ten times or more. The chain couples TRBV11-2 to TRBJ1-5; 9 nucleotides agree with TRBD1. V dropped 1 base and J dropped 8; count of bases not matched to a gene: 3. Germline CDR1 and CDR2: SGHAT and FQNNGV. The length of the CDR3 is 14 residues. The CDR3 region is CASSLAGQGKPQHF. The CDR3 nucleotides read TGTGCCAGCAGCTTAGCCGGACAGGGGAAGCCCCAGCATTTT. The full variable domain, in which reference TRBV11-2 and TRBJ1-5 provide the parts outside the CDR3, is EAGVAQSPRYKIIEKRQSVAFWCNPISGHATLYWYQQILGQGPKLLIQFQNNGVVDDSQLPKDRFSAERLKGVDSTLKIQPAKLEDSAVYLCASSLAGQGKPQHFGDGTRLSIL.

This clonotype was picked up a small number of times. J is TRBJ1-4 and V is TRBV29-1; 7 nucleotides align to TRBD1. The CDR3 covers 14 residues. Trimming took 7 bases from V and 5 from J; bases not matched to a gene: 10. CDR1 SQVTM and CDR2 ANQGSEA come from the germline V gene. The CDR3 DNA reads TGCAGCGGGAGGGGGCTCTCCTACAATGAAAAACTGTTTTTT. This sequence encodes CSGRGLSYNEKLFF.

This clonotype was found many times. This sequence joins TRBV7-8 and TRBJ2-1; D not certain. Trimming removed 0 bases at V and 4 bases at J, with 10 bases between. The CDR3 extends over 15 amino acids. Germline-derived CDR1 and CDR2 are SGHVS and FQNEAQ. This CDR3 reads CASSLAVTDYNEQFF. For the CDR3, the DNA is TGTGCCAGCAGCTTAGCGGTAACCGATTACAATGAGCAGTTCTTC.

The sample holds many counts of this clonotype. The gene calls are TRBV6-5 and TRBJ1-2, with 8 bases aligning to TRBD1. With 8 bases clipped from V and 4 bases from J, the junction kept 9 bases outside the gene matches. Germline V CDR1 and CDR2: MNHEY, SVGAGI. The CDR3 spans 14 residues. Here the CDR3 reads CASGLQGGGYGYTF. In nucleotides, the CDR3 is TGTGCCAGCGGGTTACAGGGGGGAGGCTATGGCTACACCTTC.

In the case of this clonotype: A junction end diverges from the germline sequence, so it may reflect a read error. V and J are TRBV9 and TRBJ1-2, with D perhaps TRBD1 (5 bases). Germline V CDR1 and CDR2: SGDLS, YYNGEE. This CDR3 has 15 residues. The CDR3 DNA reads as TGTGTCAGCAGCGTAGGAGTGGGGACTGACTATGGCTACACCTTC. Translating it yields CVSSVGVGTDYGYTF.

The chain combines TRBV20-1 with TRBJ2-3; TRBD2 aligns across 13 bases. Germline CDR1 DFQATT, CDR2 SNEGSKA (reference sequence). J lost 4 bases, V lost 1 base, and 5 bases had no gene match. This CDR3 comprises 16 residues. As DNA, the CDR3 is TGCAGTGCTAGAGGCGGGACTAGCGGGGCCTCAGATACGCAGTATTTT. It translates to CSARGGTSGASDTQYF.

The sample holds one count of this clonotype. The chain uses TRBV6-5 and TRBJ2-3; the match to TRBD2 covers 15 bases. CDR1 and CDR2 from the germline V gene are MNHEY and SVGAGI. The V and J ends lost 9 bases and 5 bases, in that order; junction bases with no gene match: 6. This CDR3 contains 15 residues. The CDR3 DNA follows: TGTGCCAGTGCCGGGACTAGCGGGGGGCGAGATACGCAGTATTTT. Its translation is CASAGTSGGRDTQYF.

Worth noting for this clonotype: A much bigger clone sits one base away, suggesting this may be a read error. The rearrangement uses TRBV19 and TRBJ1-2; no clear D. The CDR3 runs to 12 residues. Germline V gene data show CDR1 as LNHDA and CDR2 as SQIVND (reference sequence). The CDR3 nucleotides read TGTGTCAGTAGTAAGGGTAGGTATGGCTACACCTTC. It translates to CVSSKGRYGYTF.

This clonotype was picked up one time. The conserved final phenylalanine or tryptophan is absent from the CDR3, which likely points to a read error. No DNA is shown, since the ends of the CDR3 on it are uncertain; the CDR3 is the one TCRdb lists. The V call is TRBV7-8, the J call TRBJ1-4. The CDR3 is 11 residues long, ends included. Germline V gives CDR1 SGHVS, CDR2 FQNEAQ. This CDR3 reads CASSLPGRGIY.

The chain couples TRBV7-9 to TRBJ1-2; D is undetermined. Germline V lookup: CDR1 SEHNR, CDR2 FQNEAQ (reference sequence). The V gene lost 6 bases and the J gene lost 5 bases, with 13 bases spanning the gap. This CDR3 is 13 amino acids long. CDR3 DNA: TGTGCCAGCAGGGCCCCCCAATTATATGGCTACACCTTC. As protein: CASRAPQLYGYTF.

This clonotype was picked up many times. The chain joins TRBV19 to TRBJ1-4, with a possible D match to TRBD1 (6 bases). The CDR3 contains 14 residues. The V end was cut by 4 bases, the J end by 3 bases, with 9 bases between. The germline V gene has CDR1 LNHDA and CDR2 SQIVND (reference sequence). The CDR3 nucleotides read TGTGCCAGTAGTACACAGGGTCCTAATGAAAAACTGTTTTTT. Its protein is CASSTQGPNEKLFF.

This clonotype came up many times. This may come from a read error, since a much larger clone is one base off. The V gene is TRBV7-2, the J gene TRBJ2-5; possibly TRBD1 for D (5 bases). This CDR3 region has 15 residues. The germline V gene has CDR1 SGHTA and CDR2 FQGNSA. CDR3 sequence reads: CASSLAHGQQETQHF. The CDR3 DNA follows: TGTGCCAGCAGCTTAGCGCACGGACAACAAGAGACCCAGCACTTC.

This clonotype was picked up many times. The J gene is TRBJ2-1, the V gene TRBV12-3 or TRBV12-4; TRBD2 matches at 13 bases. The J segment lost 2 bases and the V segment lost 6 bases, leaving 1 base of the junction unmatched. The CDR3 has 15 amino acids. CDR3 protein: CASRLAGGTYNEQFF. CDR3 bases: TGTGCCAGCAGACTAGCGGGAGGGACCTACAATGAGCAGTTCTTC.

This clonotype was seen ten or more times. CDR3: CASSHLQETQYF. The CDR3 coding sequence is TGCGCCAGCAGCCACCTCCAAGAGACCCAGTACTTC. The chain uses TRBV5-1 and TRBJ2-5; unclear D gene. The CDR3 runs to 12 residues. The germline CDR1 and CDR2 sequences are SGHRS and YFSETQ. Trimming took off 4 bases at V and 1 base at J, with 5 bases between the two ends.

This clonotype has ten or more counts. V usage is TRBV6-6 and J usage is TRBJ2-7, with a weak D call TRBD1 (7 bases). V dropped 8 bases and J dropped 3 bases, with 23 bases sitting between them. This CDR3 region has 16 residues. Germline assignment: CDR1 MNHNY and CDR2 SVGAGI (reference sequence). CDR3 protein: CASGSGGAGGFYEQYF. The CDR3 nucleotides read TGTGCCAGCGGTTCAGGGGGTGCAGGGGGGTTCTACGAGCAGTACTTC.

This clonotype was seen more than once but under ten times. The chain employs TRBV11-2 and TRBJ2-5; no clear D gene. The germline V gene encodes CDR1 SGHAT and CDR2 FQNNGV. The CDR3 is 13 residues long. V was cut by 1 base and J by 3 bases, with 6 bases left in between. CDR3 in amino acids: CASSLGGEETQYF. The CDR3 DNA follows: TGTGCCAGCAGCTTAGGGGGTGAAGAGACCCAGTACTTC.

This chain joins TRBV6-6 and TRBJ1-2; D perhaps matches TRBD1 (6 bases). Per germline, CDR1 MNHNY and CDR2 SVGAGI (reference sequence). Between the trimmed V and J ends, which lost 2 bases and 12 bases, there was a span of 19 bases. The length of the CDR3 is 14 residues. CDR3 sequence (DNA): TGTGCCAGCAGTTACCTACAGGGTGGCTCTGGAAACACCTTC. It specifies CASSYLQGGSGNTF.